This T cell receptor (beta chain) was observed in a study of control samples from healthy donors and cancer patients. The V gene end was trimmed by 4 bases and the J gene end by 6 bases; junction bases not matched to a gene: 11. This CDR3 has 16 amino acids. Germline CDR1 KGHDR, CDR2 SFDVKD. Clones were read by immunoSEQ multiplex PCR, and TCRdb kept only the in-frame ones, dropping some. The sample shows 90,000 to 150,000 clones, approximately 90% of them seen only once. Sequencing was carried out using blood. This clonotype was obtained from a man aged 40-49 years in good health. V is TRBV24-1 and J is TRBJ1-5; 7 nucleotides agree with TRBD1. The CDR3: CATSDPRQGAAQPQHF. CDR3 nucleotide sequence: TGTGCCACCAGTGACCCACGACAGGGAGCGGCTCAGCCCCAGCATTTT.